The 17 T cell receptor delta chains given below trace back to one sample, sequenced in a study of gamma-delta T cells after stem cell transplantation. TCRdb reprocessed the RT-PCR reads through CATT. The data contain some 16,000 delta-chain clones, almost 9.5% of them singletons. The sequenced material came from gamma-delta T cells. These receptors all come from a human donor. It is not recorded whose cells these are; they may come from a transplant donor.

This clone was detected a few times. TCRdb pairs this DNA with a much larger clone's protein that differs at residue 7, likely a read error; the protein shown was translated from the DNA. The chain recombines TRDV2 with TRDJ1, with 9 bases identical to TRDD3. Germline V gene data show CDR1 as GEAIGNYY and CDR2 as EKD. V was clipped by 0 bases and J by 1 base; unmatched bases: 20. The CDR3 length is 21 residues. The CDR3 bases are TGTGCCTGTGACACCGTTGTGTCCAACCGACGTACTGGGGGACTCACCGATAAACTCATCTTT. Its translation: CACDTVVSNRRTGGLTDKLIF.

Note on this clone: This likely stems from a read error, as it lies one base from a far larger clone. Other DNA sequences from this sample encode an identical CDR3 as well. This chain links TRDV1 with TRDJ1; TRDD3 agrees at 11 bases. With 4 bases clipped from V and 0 bases from J, the junction kept 22 bases outside the gene matches. The CDR3 loop spans 22 amino acids. Germline assignment: CDR1 TSWWSYY and CDR2 QGS. CDR3 sequence (DNA): TGTGCTCTTGGGGCTCCCCCTATGTGGGGGATACGACACTTTTTGTACACCGATAAACTCATCTTT. It encodes CALGAPPMWGIRHFLYTDKLIF.

Points on this clone: The protein that TCRdb holds for this DNA derives from a much larger clone and differs from the translated DNA at residue 12, which likely indicates a read error; the protein shown here is translated from the DNA. This same CDR3 is encoded by further DNA sequences in the sample. The V and J genes are TRDV2 and TRDJ1; 8 bases agree with TRDD3. V lost 0 bases to trimming and J lost 5 bases; unmatched junction nucleotides: 13. Per the germline V gene, CDR1 is GEAIGNYY and CDR2 is EKD. The CDR3 spans 17 residues. For the CDR3, the DNA is TGTGCCTGTGACACCGTCCGATCTGGGGGACTTCGTGATAAACTCATCTTT. It translates to CACDTVRSGGLRDKLIF.

This clone was observed a few times. TCRdb's protein for this DNA is that of a much larger clone and differs from the translation at residue 13, likely a read error; the protein shown is the DNA translation. The CDR3 DNA sequence: TGTGCCTGTGACACCGTAGTGGGGACACGGAGTAAACCCATCTTT. This encodes CACDTVVGTRSKPIF. The chain uses TRDV2 and TRDJ1; weak D call: TRDD3 (5 bases). Germline assignment: CDR1 GEAIGNYY and CDR2 EKD. The CDR3 has 15 residues.

In this sample, this clone turned up a few times. TCRdb pairs this DNA with a much larger clone's protein that differs at residue 5, likely a read error; the protein shown was translated from the DNA. The chain employs TRDV2 and TRDJ1; 7 bases match TRDD2. Per the germline V gene, CDR1 is GEAIGNYY and CDR2 is EKD. CDR3 size: 16 residues. The trim removed 3 bases at V and 1 base at J, leaving 10 bases unmatched. CDR3 coding DNA: TGTGCCTGTGACGCCCCTTCGCCTTCCTCCACCGATAAACTCATCTTT. It yields the protein CACDAPSPSSTDKLIF.

This clone was observed a few times. TCRdb lists the protein of a much larger clone for this DNA, which differs at residue 21, so this is likely a read error; the protein given here is translated from the DNA itself. This chain connects TRDV1 to TRDJ1; the D gene could be TRDD2 or TRDD3 (7 bases each). Germline V gene lookup returns CDR1 TSWWSYY and CDR2 QGS. The length of the CDR3 is 23 residues. CDR3 loop: CALGELIPFSSPSSVGELDKPIF. Here the CDR3 DNA reads TGTGCTCTTGGGGAATTAATTCCCTTTAGTAGTCCTTCCTCGGTGGGGGAGCTCGATAAACCCATCTTT.

This clone was observed a few times. This likely stems from a read error, as it lies one base from a far larger clone. Other nucleotide sequences in the sample specify the same CDR3. The CDR3 DNA is TGTGCTCTTGGAACTCCAGAGGGCCTTCCTACATTCGCGACTAGGGCCGATAAACTCATCTTT. Translating gives CALGTPEGLPTFATRADKLIF. The rearrangement uses TRDV1 and TRDJ1; 9 positions agree with TRDD2. J was trimmed by 3 bases and V by 6 bases; bases with no gene match: 26. Germline V gene data show CDR1 as TSWWSYY and CDR2 as QGS. The CDR3 length is 21 residues.

Details on this clone: The translation of this DNA and the TCRdb protein of a much larger clone differ at residue 4, probably owing to a read error; the protein shown here is translated from the DNA. CDR3 sequence reads: CACNTVGGVSDKLIF. CDR3 DNA: TGTGCCTGTAACACCGTTGGGGGAGTCTCCGATAAACTCATCTTT. The chain is built from TRDV2 and TRDJ1; 7 positions agree with TRDD3. The CDR3 spans 15 residues. CDR1 and CDR2 from the germline V gene are GEAIGNYY and EKD.

This clone was counted many times. It differs at one base from a far larger clone, so likely a read error. This sample also contains other DNA sequences that code for the same CDR3. The chain links TRDV2 to TRDJ1; 10 nucleotides line up with TRDD3. CDR1 is GEAIGNYY, CDR2 EKD, per germline. The CDR3 sequence is 19 residues long. This CDR3 reads CACDTVMAQLGDRIGKLIF. CDR3 DNA: TGCGCCTGTGACACCGTTATGGCTCAGCTGGGGGATAGAATCGGTAAACTCATCTTT.

Comments on this clone: For this DNA, TCRdb reports the protein of a much larger clone, which diverges at residue 11, most likely from a read error; the protein presented here is translated directly from the DNA. This chain's CDR3 is CACDPLLGDTARQTDKLIF. The CDR3 DNA reads as TGTGCCTGTGACCCTCTACTGGGGGATACCGCCCGCCAGACCGATAAACTCATCTTT. V gene TRDV2 combines with J gene TRDJ1, with 12 bases matching TRDD3. V lost 3 bases, J lost 2 bases, and 15 bases stayed unmatched. The CDR3 has 19 residues. Germline values: CDR1 GEAIGNYY, CDR2 EKD.

With regard to this clone: For this DNA, TCRdb reports the protein of a much larger clone, which diverges at residue 14, most likely from a read error; the protein presented here is translated directly from the DNA. The chain uses TRDV3 and TRDJ1, with a tentative D call TRDD2 (6 bases). The CDR3 runs to 15 residues. Germline V lookup: CDR1 TVYSNPD, CDR2 GDNSRS (reference sequence). The CDR3 DNA follows: TGTGCCTTTTCACTCCTTCCGCTATACACCGATAAACTCACCTTT. It specifies CAFSLLPLYTDKLTF.

This clone was picked up many times. The protein that TCRdb holds for this DNA derives from a much larger clone and differs from the translated DNA at residue 9, which likely indicates a read error; the protein shown here is translated from the DNA. The chain recombines TRDV2 with TRDJ1; 11 bases align to TRDD3. The V gene end was trimmed by 0 bases and the J gene end by 2 bases; junction bases not matched to a gene: 10. The CDR3 runs 18 residues. Germline V CDR1 and CDR2: GEAIGNYY, EKD. CDR3 DNA sequence: TGTGCCTGTGACACCCTAAAATTAATGGGGGATACGACCGATAAACTCATCTTT. Its protein product is CACDTLKLMGDTTDKLIF.

Worth noting for this clone: TCRdb shows a much larger clone's protein in place of this DNA's translation, and the two differ at residue 5, likely through a read error; the protein shown is translated from the DNA. The chain employs TRDV2 and TRDJ1; 7 bases agree with TRDD3. The germline V gene encodes CDR1 GEAIGNYY and CDR2 EKD. The CDR3 covers 21 residues. V lost 3 bases, J lost 0 bases, and 24 bases stayed unmatched. This CDR3 is CACDALNLVLGTRSYTDKLIF. The CDR3 region has the DNA TGTGCCTGTGACGCCCTCAATCTCGTACTGGGGACTAGATCGTACACCGATAAACTCATCTTT.

This clone was counted ten times or more. This likely stems from a read error, as it lies one base from a far larger clone. Distinct nucleotide sequences in the sample also encode this CDR3. The CDR3 reads CACDTVTGGYNGTSYTDKLIF. CDR3 sequence (DNA): TGTGCCTGCGACACCGTCACTGGGGGATACAACGGGACTTCGTACACCGATAAACTCATCTTT. V gene TRDV2 combines with J gene TRDJ1; 12 nucleotides agree with TRDD3. Germline lookup yields CDR1 GEAIGNYY and CDR2 EKD. The CDR3 length is 21 residues.

This clone was observed a handful of times. Since a far larger clone is one base different, this is likely a read error. Other nucleotide sequences in the sample specify the same CDR3. This rearrangement joins TRDV2 to TRDJ1, with D tentatively TRDD3 (6 bases). The germline V gene encodes CDR1 GEAIGNYY and CDR2 EKD. The CDR3 is made up of 17 amino acids. With 0 bases removed from V and 0 bases from J, the gap between germline ends came to 16 bases. CDR3 sequence (DNA): TGTGCCTGTGACACCGTCGGGGATCTGGCCTACACCGATAAACTCATCTTT. The encoded protein is CACDTVGDLAYTDKLIF.

In regard to this clone: Germline and junction disagree at one end, which may indicate a read error. The same CDR3 can be traced to other DNA sequences in this sample. The chain couples TRDV2 to TRDJ1; 8 nucleotides agree with TRDD2. Germline CDR1 and CDR2: GEAIGNYY and EKD. The CDR3 length is 22 residues. The CDR3 sequence: CACDTGNLPTSPGLTTRDKLIF. CDR3 DNA sequence: TGTGCCTGTGACACCGGAAATCTTCCTACGTCTCCTGGGCTCACTACGCGTGATAAGCTCATCTTT.

This clone was found many times. One base away lies a much larger clone, so this may be a sequencing read error. The chain links TRDV2 to TRDJ1, with 10 bases that match TRDD3. The CDR3 totals 22 residues. The germline gives CDR1 GEAIGNYY, CDR2 EKD. The CDR3 region has the DNA TGTGCCTGTGACAAGATTCCTACCTCGGTCCTGGGGGATAACAGAGCGGACGATAGACTCATCTTT. This encodes CACDKIPTSVLGDNRADDRLIF.